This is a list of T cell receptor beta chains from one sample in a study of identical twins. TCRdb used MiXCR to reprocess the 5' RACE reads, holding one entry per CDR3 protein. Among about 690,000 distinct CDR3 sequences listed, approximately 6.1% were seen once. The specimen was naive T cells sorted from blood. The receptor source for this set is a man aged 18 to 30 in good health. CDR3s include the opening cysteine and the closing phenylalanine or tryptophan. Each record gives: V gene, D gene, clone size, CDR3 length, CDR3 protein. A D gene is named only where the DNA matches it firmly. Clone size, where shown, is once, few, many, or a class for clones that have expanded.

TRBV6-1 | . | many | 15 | CASARLVAPYNEQFF
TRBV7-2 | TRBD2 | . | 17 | CASSLLASGGYQETQYF
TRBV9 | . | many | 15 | CASSPQRLGTNEQFF
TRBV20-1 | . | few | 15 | CSAHSPGTSRSPLHF
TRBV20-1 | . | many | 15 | CSAADSGASTDTQYF
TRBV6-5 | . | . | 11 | CASNDYNEQFF
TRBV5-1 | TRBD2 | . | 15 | CASSLASGRSNEQFF
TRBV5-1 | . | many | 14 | CASTLVGLNSPLHF
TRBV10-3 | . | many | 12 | CAISESNAANTF
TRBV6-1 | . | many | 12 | CASSQGTRELFF
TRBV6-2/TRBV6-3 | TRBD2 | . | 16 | CASSYGTSGGAYEQYF
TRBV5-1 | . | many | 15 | CASSLEAGSYNEQFF
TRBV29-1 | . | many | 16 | CSVEEGPPRAGYGYTF
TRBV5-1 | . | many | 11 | CASSLEGVFTF
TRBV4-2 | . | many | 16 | CASSQGGAESSYEQYF
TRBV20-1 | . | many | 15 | CSARDSPSPNQPQHF
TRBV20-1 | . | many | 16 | CSAYPSWIGYYNEQFF
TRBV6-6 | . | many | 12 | CASRRVADTQYF
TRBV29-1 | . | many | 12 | CSVEGLAYEQYF
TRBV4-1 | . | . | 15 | CASSQSGQASIPQHF
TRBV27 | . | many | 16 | CASSLSGLTSDNEQFF
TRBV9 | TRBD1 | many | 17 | CASSVSTTGWDNYGYTF
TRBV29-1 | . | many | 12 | CSPRIGPDTQYF
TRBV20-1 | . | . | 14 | CSAHRRDSHNEQFF
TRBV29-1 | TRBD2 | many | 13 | CSVLAGVYNEQFF
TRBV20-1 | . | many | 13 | CSARAQWDQPQHF
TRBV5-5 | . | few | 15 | CASSLVVTVIDTQYF
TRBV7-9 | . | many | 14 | CASSLGSLNNEQFF
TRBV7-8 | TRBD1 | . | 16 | CASSKWTGTSTDTQYF
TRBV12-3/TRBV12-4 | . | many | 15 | CASRGGGTSYNEQFF
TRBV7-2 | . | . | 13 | CASSLDGTIPLHF
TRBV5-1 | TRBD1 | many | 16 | CASSFTTPRTGGTQYF
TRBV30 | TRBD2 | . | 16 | CAWSVLWLAGPNEQFF
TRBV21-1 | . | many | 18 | CASSKEETVSGATYEQYF
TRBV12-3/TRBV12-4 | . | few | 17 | CASSSSRQSSYNSPLHF